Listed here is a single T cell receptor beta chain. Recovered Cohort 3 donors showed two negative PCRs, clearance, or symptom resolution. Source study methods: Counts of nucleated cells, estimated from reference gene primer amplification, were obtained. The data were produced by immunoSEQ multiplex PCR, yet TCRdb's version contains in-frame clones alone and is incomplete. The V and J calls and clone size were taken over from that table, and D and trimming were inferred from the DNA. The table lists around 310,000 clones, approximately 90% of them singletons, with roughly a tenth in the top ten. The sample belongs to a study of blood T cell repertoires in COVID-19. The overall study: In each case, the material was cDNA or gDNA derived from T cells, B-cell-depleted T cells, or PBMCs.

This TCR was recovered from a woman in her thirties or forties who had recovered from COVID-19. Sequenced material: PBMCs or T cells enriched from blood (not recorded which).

The CDR3 sequence is CASSVAGRRLGEKLFF. The DNA for the CDR3 is TGTGCCAGCAGCGTAGCTGGGAGGCGACTTGGTGAAAAACTGTTTTTT. The chain joins TRBV9 to TRBJ1-4; no clear D gene. CDR1 SGDLS and CDR2 YYNGEE come from the germline V gene. The CDR3 covers 16 residues. V was trimmed by 0 bases and J by 7 bases, leaving 16 bases between them.